This TCR beta chain was identified during a study of blood T cell repertoires in COVID-19. Background on the study: Spain, Italy and the United States supplied samples that represented acute and convalescent COVID-19. T cells, B-cell-depleted T cells, or PBMCs supplied cDNA or gDNA.

Followed longitudinally, the Seattle patients had been enrolled during active infection. Germline V CDR1 and CDR2: LNHDA, SQIVND (reference sequence). The CDR3 consists of 15 residues. V was clipped by 6 bases and J by 4 bases; unmatched bases: 3. Authors' methods: How many nucleated cells were present was estimated from reference gene primer amplification. Assay: immunoSEQ multiplex PCR; the TCRdb copy retains only in-frame clones and omits some. That table is the source of V, J and clone size, and D and trimming were worked out from the DNA. Among some 160,000 clones, approximately 87% were seen once, and the ten largest hold 10%.

The sequence came from a woman in her 70s with COVID-19, enrolled during active disease. Sequences were obtained from peripheral blood. This chain joins TRBV19 and TRBJ2-1, with TRBD2 matching over 13 bases. DNA of the CDR3: TGTGCCAGTAGGCCACTAGCGGGGGGGTACAATGAGCAGTTCTTC. Protein sequence: CASRPLAGGYNEQFF.